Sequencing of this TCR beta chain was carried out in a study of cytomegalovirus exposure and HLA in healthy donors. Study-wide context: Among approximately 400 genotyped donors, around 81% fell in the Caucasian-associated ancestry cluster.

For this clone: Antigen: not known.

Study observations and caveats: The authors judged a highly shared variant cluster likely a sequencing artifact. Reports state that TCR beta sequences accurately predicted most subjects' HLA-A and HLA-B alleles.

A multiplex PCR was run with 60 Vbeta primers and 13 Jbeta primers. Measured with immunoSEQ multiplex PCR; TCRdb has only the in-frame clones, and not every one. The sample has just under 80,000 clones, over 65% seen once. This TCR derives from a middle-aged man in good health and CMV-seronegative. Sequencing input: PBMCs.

Here the CDR3 reads CASSYPGGTAEAFF. The CDR3 region has the DNA TGTGCCAGCAGTTACCCCGGGGGGACGGCTGAAGCTTTCTTT. The chain combines TRBV6-6 with TRBJ1-1, with a weak D call TRBD1 (5 bases). Trimming cost V 2 bases and J 6 bases, with 13 bases left between them. The CDR3 contains 14 residues. Germline CDR1 reads MNHNY; CDR2 reads SVGAGI (reference sequence).